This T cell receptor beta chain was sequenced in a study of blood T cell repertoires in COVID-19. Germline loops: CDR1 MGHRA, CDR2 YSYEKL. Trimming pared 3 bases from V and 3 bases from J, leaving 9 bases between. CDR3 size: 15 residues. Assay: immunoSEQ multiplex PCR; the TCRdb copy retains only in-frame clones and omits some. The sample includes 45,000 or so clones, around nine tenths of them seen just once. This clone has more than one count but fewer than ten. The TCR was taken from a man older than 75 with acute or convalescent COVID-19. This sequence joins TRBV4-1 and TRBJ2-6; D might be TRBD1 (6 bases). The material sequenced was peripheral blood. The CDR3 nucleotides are TGCGCCAGCAGCCAGGGGGCGCGTGGGGCCAACGTCCTGACTTTC. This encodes CASSQGARGANVLTF.